This T cell receptor beta chain was profiled in a study of blood T cell repertoires in COVID-19. Study at large: COVID-19 samples collected from the United States, Italy and Spain covered acute and convalescent phases. Sample material is recorded as cDNA or gDNA derived from T cells, B-cell-depleted T cells, or PBMCs.

Seattle participants joined during active infection and were tracked over time. How the authors handled the data: Reference gene primer amplification yielded estimated nucleated cell counts. Generated by immunoSEQ multiplex PCR, the TCRdb table keeps only in-frame clones and is missing some. The V and J calls and clone size come from that table; D and trimming were worked out from the DNA. In the table there are approximately 170,000 clones, roughly nine tenths of which are singletons. Trimming removed 1 base from V and 1 base from J; junction bases left unmatched: 4. Germline V gene lookup returns CDR1 SGHTA and CDR2 FQGNSA. The length of the CDR3 is 15 residues.

V usage is TRBV7-2 and J usage is TRBJ2-7, with 7 nucleotides matching TRBD1. This receptor was taken from an older woman with COVID-19, enrolled during active disease. The specimen sequenced was peripheral blood. The CDR3 DNA sequence: TGTGCCAGCAGCTTAGAGACAGGGCGGTCCTACGAGCAGTACTTC. It translates to CASSLETGRSYEQYF.